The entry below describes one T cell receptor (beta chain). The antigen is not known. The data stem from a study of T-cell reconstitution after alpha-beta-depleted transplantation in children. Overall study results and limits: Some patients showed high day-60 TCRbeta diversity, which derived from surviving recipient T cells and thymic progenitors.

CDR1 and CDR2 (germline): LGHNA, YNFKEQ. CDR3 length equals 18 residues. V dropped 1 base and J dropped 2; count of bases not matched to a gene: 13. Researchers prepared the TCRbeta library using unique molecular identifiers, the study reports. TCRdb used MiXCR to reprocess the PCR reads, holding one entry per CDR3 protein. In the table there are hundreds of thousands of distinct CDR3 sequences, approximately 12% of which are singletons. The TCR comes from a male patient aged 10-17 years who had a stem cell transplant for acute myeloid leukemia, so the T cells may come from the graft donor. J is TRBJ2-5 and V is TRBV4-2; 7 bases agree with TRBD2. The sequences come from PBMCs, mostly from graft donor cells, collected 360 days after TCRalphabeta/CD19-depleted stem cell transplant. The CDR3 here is CASSQGSTGRETQETQYF. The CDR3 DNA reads TGTGCCAGCAGCCAAGGTTCGACGGGGCGGGAGACTCAAGAGACCCAGTACTTC.